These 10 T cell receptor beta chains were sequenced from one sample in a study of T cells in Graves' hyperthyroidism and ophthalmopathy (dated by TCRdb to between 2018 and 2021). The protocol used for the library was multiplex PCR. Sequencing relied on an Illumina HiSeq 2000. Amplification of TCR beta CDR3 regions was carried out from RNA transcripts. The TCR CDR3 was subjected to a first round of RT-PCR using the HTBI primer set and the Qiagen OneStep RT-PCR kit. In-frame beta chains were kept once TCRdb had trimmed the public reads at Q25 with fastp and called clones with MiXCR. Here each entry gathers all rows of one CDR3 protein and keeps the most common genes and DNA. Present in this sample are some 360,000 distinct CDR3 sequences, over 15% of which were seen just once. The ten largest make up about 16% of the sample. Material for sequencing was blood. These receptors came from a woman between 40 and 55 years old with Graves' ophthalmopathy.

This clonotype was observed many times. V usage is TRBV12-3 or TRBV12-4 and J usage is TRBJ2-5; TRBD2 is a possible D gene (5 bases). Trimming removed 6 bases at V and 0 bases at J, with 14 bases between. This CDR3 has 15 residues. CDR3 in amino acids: CASSSFSGNQETQYF. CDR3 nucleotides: TGTGCCAGCAGCTCCTTTTCGGGGAACCAAGAGACCCAGTACTTC.

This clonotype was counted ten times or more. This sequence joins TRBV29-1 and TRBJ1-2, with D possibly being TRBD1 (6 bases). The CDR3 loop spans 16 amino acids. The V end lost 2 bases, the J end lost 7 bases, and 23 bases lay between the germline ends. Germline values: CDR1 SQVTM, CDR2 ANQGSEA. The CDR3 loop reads CSVESPLQGRFGGYTF. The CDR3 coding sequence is TGCAGCGTTGAAAGCCCACTCCAGGGGAGGTTTGGTGGCTACACCTTC.

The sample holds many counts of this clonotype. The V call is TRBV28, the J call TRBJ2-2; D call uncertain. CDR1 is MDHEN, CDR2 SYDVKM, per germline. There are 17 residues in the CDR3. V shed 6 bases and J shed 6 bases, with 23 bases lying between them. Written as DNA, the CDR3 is TGTGCCAGCAGCCTCCGCCTTACGTCTGGAAGAGCCGGGGAGCTGTTTTTT. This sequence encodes CASSLRLTSGRAGELFF.

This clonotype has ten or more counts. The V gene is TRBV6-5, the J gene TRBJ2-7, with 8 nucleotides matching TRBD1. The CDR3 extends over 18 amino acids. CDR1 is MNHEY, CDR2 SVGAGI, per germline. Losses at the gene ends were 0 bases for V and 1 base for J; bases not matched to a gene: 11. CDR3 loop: CASSYSSSTGQASYEQYF. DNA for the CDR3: TGTGCCAGCAGTTACTCGAGTTCTACGGGACAGGCGTCCTACGAGCAGTACTTC.

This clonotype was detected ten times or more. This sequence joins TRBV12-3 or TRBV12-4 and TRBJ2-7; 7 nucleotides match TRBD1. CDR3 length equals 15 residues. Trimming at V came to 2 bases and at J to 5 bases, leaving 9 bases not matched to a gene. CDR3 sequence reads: CASSLLGTEGDEQYF. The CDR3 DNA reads TGTGCCAGCAGTTTACTTGGGACAGAGGGGGACGAGCAGTACTTC.

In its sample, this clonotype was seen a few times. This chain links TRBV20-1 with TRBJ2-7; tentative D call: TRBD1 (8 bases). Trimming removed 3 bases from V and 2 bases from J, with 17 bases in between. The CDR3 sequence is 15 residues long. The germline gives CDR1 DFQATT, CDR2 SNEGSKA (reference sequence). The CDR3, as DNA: TGCAGTGCTAGGGGCGGGGGACAGGCGGCCTACGAGCAGTACTTC. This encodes CSARGGGQAAYEQYF.

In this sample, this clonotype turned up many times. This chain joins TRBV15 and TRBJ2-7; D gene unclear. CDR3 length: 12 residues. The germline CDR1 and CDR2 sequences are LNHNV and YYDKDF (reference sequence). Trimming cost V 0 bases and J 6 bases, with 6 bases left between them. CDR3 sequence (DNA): TGTGCCACCAGCAGAGAACTCGGCGAGCAGTACTTC. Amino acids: CATSRELGEQYF.

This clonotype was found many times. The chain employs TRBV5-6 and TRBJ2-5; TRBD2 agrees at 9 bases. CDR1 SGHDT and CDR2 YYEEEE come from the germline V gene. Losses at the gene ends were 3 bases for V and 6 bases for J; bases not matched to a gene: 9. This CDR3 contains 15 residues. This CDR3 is CASSWLGGRGKTQYF. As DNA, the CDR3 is TGTGCCAGCAGCTGGTTGGGCGGGAGGGGAAAGACCCAGTACTTC.

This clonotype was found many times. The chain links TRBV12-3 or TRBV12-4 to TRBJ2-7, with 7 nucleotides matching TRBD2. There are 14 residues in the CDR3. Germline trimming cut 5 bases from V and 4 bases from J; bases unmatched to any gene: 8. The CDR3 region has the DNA TGTGCCAGCAGTCCCTCGGGACTACGTTACGAGCAGTACTTC. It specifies CASSPSGLRYEQYF.

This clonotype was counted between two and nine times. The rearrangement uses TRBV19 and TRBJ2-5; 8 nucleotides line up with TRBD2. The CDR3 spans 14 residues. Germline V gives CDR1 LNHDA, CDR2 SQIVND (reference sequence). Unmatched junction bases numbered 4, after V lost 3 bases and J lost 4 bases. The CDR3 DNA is TGTGCCAGTAGTATGGGTCTAGCGGGAGAGACCCAGTACTTC. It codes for CASSMGLAGETQYF.